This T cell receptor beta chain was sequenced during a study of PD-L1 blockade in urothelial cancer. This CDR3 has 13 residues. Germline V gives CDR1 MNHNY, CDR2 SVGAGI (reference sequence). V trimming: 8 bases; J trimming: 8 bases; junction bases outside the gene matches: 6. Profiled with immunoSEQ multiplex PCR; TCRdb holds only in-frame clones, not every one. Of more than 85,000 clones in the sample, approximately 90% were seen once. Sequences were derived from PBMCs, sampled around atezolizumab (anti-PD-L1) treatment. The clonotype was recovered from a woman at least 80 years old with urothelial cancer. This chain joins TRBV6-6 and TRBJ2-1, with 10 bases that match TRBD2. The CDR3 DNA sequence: TGTGCCAGCCGCTCTAGCGGGAGTTATGAGCAGTTCTTC. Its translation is CASRSSGSYEQFF.